This TCR beta chain was recovered during a study of T-cell memory formation after mild COVID-19. Sample barcodes and UMIs were carried by the TCR alpha and TCR beta cDNA libraries that 5'RACE generated with constant-segment primers. TCRdb redid the calling of the 5' RACE reads with MiXCR, one entry per CDR3 protein. The sample includes 300,000 to 400,000 distinct CDR3 sequences, approximately 15% of them seen just once. Germline CDR1 reads SNHLY; CDR2 reads FYNNEI. This CDR3 region has 13 residues. Trimming pared 7 bases from V and 5 bases from J, leaving 14 bases between. The clonotype comes from a man younger than 35 who had mild COVID-19 (a few samples of this study predate the infection). Cell type and time point are not known. The material sequenced was PBMCs or a T cell subset sorted from them (not recorded which). The genes are TRBV2 and TRBJ1-1; D is possibly TRBD1 (5 bases). Here the CDR3 reads CASKQGSGTEAFF. The DNA of the CDR3 is TGTGCCAGCAAGCAGGGTAGCGGGACTGAAGCTTTCTTT.